One sample yielded the 5 T cell receptor beta chains listed below, sequenced in a study of control samples from healthy donors and cancer patients. The assay was immunoSEQ multiplex PCR, and TCRdb's table has in-frame clones only and misses some. The sample holds 150,000 to 200,000 clones, around 90% seen once. The sequenced sample was blood. The origin of the receptors is a man between 25 and 39 years old in good health.

This clone occurred a few times. The V and J genes are TRBV5-6 and TRBJ2-1; D call uncertain. The germline V gene encodes CDR1 SGHDT and CDR2 YYEEEE. CDR3 length: 12 residues. V lost 7 bases and J 10 bases, leaving 15 bases between the germline ends. CDR3 residues: CASYLGLREQFF. CDR3 DNA sequence: TGTGCCAGCTACCTAGGGTTAAGGGAGCAGTTCTTC. The full variable domain, its missing parts supplied by reference TRBV5-6 and TRBJ2-1, is DAGVTQSPTHLIKTRGQQVTLRCSPKSGHDTVSWYQQALGQGPQFIFQYYEEEERQRGNFPDRFSGHQFPNYSSELNVNALLLGDSALYLCASYLGLREQFFGPGTRLTVL.

This clone was found once. Here the CDR3 reads CASSYAGIRTNTEAFF. The CDR3 bases are TGTGCCAGCAGTTACGCGGGGATCCGTACCAACACTGAAGCTTTCTTT. This chain joins TRBV6-5 and TRBJ1-1, with D unresolved. Trimming left V 2 bases short and J 2 bases short, with 15 bases between. CDR1 MNHEY and CDR2 SVGAGI come from the germline V gene. The CDR3 runs 16 residues.

The V and J genes are TRBV15 and TRBJ1-6; TRBD1 might be the D (5 bases). This CDR3 has 16 amino acids. The V end lost 0 bases, the J end lost 7 bases, and 13 bases lay between the germline ends. CDR1 LNHNV and CDR2 YYDKDF come from the germline V gene (reference sequence). CDR3 coding DNA: TGTGCCACCAGCAGAGATCCCCCAGGGTCCAATTCACCCCTCCACTTT. Translating it yields CATSRDPPGSNSPLHF. Supplemented by reference TRBV15 and TRBJ1-6, the full variable domain reads DAMVIQNPRYQVTQFGKPVTLSCSQTLNHNVMYWYQQKSSQAPKLLFHYYDKDFNNEADTPDNFQSRRPNTSFCFLDIRSPGLGDTAMYLCATSRDPPGSNSPLHFGNGTRLTVT.

The chain recombines TRBV3-1 (or the pseudogene TRBV3-2) with TRBJ2-2; no firm D call. This CDR3 spans 14 amino acids. From germline, CDR1 is LGHDT and CDR2 YNNKEL (reference sequence). The ends were cut back, 1 base at V and 1 base at J, with 4 bases in the middle. The CDR3 protein is CASSQAVNTGELFF. The CDR3 region has the DNA TGTGCCAGCAGCCAAGCGGTGAACACCGGGGAGCTGTTTTTT.

The V gene is TRBV6-1, the J gene TRBJ2-4; no definite D call. The CDR3 covers 14 residues. The germline V and J ends were trimmed by 0 bases and 12 bases, with 15 bases remaining between them. Germline assignment: CDR1 MNHNS and CDR2 SASEGT. The CDR3 region has the DNA TGTGCCAGCAGTGAAGCTCTCCATGGCAGCTCTCAGTACTTC. Amino acids: CASSEALHGSSQYF.